Listed below are T cell receptor beta chains from one sample, sequenced in a study of cytomegalovirus exposure and HLA in healthy donors. TCRdb keeps only in-frame clones here, not all; method: immunoSEQ multiplex PCR. The sample holds 100,000 to 150,000 clones; around 76% are singletons and the top ten take around 13%. Sample: PBMCs. These receptor sequences come from an older woman in good health and CMV-seropositive. CDR3s include the opening cysteine and the closing phenylalanine or tryptophan. D genes are given only for firm matches. Clone size is shown for a subset of rows, as once, few, many or a class of expanded clone.

TRBD2,TRBJ2-7,TRBV4-3,-,CASSQGVSGGAFEQYF,TGCGCCAGCAGCCAAGGAGTCAGCGGGGGGGCTTTCGAGCAGTACTTC
TRBD1,TRBJ1-5,TRBV11-3,-,CASRKDRGDSQPQHF,TGTGCCAGCAGAAAGGACAGGGGTGATAGTCAGCCCCAGCATTTT
TRBD1,TRBJ2-5,TRBV5-1,once,CASSLRLGQQQTQYF,TGCGCCAGCAGCTTGCGTCTGGGACAGCAACAGACCCAGTACTTC
TRBD2,TRBJ2-7,TRBV18,-,CASSTSGGASYEQYF,TGTGCCAGCTCAACCAGCGGGGGGGCCTCCTACGAGCAGTACTTC
-,TRBJ2-6,TRBV4-1,few,CASSPNLERTISGANVLTF,TGCGCCAGCAGCCCAAACCTGGAGCGAACTATTTCTGGGGCCAACGTCCTGACTTTC
TRBD1,TRBJ1-2,TRBV13,-,CASSGRTGGPGYTF,TGTGCCAGCAGCGGGCGGACAGGGGGCCCTGGCTACACCTTC
-,TRBJ2-7,TRBV7-9,-,CAGGKGRIESYEQYF,TGTGCCGGAGGAAAAGGGCGGATAGAGTCCTACGAGCAGTACTTC
TRBD2,TRBJ2-1,TRBV10-3,-,CAINGRGYNEQFF,TGTGCCATCAACGGGAGGGGCTACAATGAGCAGTTCTTC
-,TRBJ1-2,TRBV19,-,CASSFAALNQRALLNYGYTF,TGTGCCAGTAGTTTTGCCGCTCTAAACCAGCGGGCTCTCCTTAACTATGGCTACACCTTC
-,TRBJ2-7,TRBV9,-,CASSAQGGAGSYEQYF,TGTGCCAGCAGCGCCCAAGGGGGGGCGGGCTCGTACGAGCAGTACTTC
-,TRBJ2-7,TRBV7-8,-,CASSAESYEQYF,TGTGCCAGCAGCGCCGAGTCCTACGAGCAGTACTTC
-,TRBJ2-5,TRBV29-1,-,CSVAGEETQYF,TGCAGCGTGGCAGGGGAAGAGACCCAGTACTTC
-,TRBJ2-7,TRBV30,-,CAWSVLGAGTYEQYF,TGTGCCTGGAGTGTACTCGGGGCGGGAACCTACGAGCAGTACTTC
TRBD2,TRBJ2-1,TRBV27,-,CASMTAGRDEQFF,TGTGCCAGCATGACAGCGGGACGCGATGAGCAGTTCTTC
-,TRBJ1-2,TRBV5-1,-,CASSLDRVTNYGYTF,TGCGCCAGCAGCTTGGACAGGGTTACTAACTATGGCTACACCTTC
-,TRBJ2-7,TRBV4-2,few,CASSQDSQGYEQYF,TGTGCCAGCAGCCAAGATAGTCAGGGCTACGAGCAGTACTTC
TRBD2,TRBJ2-1,TRBV7-7,once,CASSRGAGAGVRQFF,TGTGCTAGCAGCCGGGGCGCCGGGGCGGGGGTTCGTCAGTTCTTC
TRBD1,TRBJ1-4,TRBV6-5,-,CASREQGAGGKLFF,TGTGCCAGCAGAGAACAGGGGGCAGGGGGAAAACTGTTTTTT
-,TRBJ1-3,TRBV19,-,CASRKNSGNTIYF,TGTGCCAGCAGGAAAAACTCTGGAAACACCATATATTTT
-,TRBJ2-7,TRBV18,-,CASSPPLEGSPYEQYF,TGTGCCAGCTCACCACCGTTGGAGGGTAGTCCCTACGAGCAGTACTTC
-,TRBJ2-2,TRBV6-5,-,CASSYSYNSGELFF,TGTGCCAGCAGTTACTCGTATAATTCCGGGGAGCTGTTTTTT
-,TRBJ2-7,TRBV7-9,-,CASSPNGASYEQYF,TGTGCCAGCAGCCCCAATGGGGCTTCCTACGAGCAGTACTTC